This TCR beta chain was captured by sequencing in a study of T cell repertoires in cytomegalovirus infection. Study overall: It was the public TCR beta signatures that indicated both CMV infection and matching HLA type.

The length of the CDR3 is 8 residues. Trimming shortened V by 6 bases and J by 9 bases, and 4 bases separated the two germline ends. Germline CDR1 reads SQVTM; CDR2 reads ANQGSEA. There are a few counts of this clonotype. Antigen specificity is unknown. Study conclusions and caveats: The response measured ex vivo was dominated by TCR beta clonotypes (HLA-C-restricted and CMV-specific).

From the reads, TCRdb called clonotypes with MiXCR, one entry per CDR3 protein. Among 640,000 or so distinct CDR3 sequences listed, around a third were seen once. Sequencing used cultured PBMCs, obtained from culture after CMV antigen stimulation. The chain combines TRBV29-1 with TRBJ2-3; no definite D call. The receptor comes from a human donor in good health (CMV status not recorded). Some clones in this sample may be carry-over from other donors' samples. The DNA for the CDR3 is TGCAGCGTGGGGACGCAGTATTTT. It is translated as CSVGTQYF.